Below, 7 T cell receptor beta chains from the same sample are listed, as sequenced in a study of long-term antiretroviral therapy in people with HIV. It was version v3.0 of the immunoSEQ assay that was run at survey level. Profiling relied on immunoSEQ multiplex PCR, and the TCRdb table lists in-frame clones only, not all of them. The data show 25,000 to 30,000 clones, roughly 92% seen once. The source material was unsorted PBMCs, sampled 3.1 years after starting antiretroviral therapy. Receptors originate from a man aged 18 to 30 with HIV.

The J gene is TRBJ2-3, the V gene TRBV5-1, with 10 bases identical to TRBD2. With V trimmed by 2 bases and J by 6 bases, 12 bases remained unmatched. The CDR3 covers 17 residues. Germline V gene sequence: CDR1 SGHRS, CDR2 YFSETQ. Here the CDR3 reads CASSLGASGGPGDTQYF. CDR3 sequence (DNA): TGCGCCAGCAGCTTAGGGGCTAGCGGGGGCCCGGGTGATACGCAGTATTTT. Looking up the rest from reference TRBV5-1 and TRBJ2-3 gives the full variable domain: KAGVTQTPRYLIKTRGQQVTLSCSPISGHRSVSWYQQTPGQGLQFLFEYFSETQRNKGNFPGRFSGRQFSNSRSEMNVSTLELGDSALYLCASSLGASGGPGDTQYFGPGTRLTVL.

The gene calls are TRBV2 and TRBJ2-1; D remains unclear. Germline V CDR1 and CDR2: SNHLY, FYNNEI. The V end lost 2 bases, the J end lost 4 bases, and 9 bases lay between the germline ends. There are 14 residues in the CDR3. The CDR3 sequence is CASSELLVYNEQFF. CDR3 nucleotides: TGTGCCAGCAGTGAATTGTTAGTATACAATGAGCAGTTCTTC.

The chain recombines TRBV4-2 with TRBJ2-1, with TRBD2 matching 8 bases. Looked up from germline, CDR1 is LGHNA and CDR2 is YNFKEQ. This CDR3 is 15 amino acids long. The junction had 2 bases not matched to a gene; V was cut back by 1 base and J by 3 bases. The CDR3 spells CASSQGTSGYNEQFF. The CDR3, as DNA: TGTGCCAGCAGCCAAGGTACTAGCGGCTACAATGAGCAGTTCTTC.

This rearrangement joins TRBV4-3 to TRBJ2-7; 7 bases line up with TRBD2. The CDR3 consists of 16 residues. The V and J ends lost 0 bases and 4 bases, in that order; junction bases with no gene match: 9. CDR1 and CDR2 (germline): LGHNA, YSLEER. The CDR3 DNA reads TGCGCCAGCAGCCAAGAATCCTCTACTAGCGATTACGAGCAGTACTTC. Its protein is CASSQESSTSDYEQYF.

J is TRBJ2-1 and V is TRBV5-6, with D unresolved. Germline CDR1 SGHDT, CDR2 YYEEEE. There are 14 residues in the CDR3. With 4 bases removed from V and 10 bases from J, the gap between germline ends came to 18 bases. The CDR3: CASSPGSPRGEQFF. As DNA, the CDR3 is TGTGCCAGCAGCCCCGGTAGCCCCCGCGGCGAGCAGTTCTTC.

The chain carries TRBV13 and TRBJ2-7; 8 bases are shared with TRBD2. The V segment lost 1 base and the J segment 4 bases; nucleotides outside the gene matches: 3. The CDR3 sequence is 14 residues long. CDR1 PRHDT and CDR2 FYEKMQ come from the germline V gene (reference sequence). CDR3 DNA: TGTGCCAGCAGCTTAGTGTCTAGCGGGTACGAGCAGTACTTC. It yields the protein CASSLVSSGYEQYF.

The V and J genes are TRBV27 and TRBJ1-6, with 7 bases fitting TRBD1. The CDR3 loop spans 16 amino acids. The germline V gene has CDR1 MNHEY and CDR2 SMNVEV (reference sequence). V lost 6 bases and J lost 10; bases outside the gene matches: 15. CDR3 coding DNA: TGTGCCAGCAGAATAGAGACAGGCAGGGGGGAATCACCCCTCCACTTT. Translation: CASRIETGRGESPLHF.